This T cell receptor beta chain is from a study of blood T cell repertoires in COVID-19 (dated by TCRdb to the early 2020s). Study-level background: Samples covering the acute and convalescent phases of COVID-19 were provided by collaborators in the United States, Italy and Spain. Sample metadata almost always included a de-identified subject ID, COVID-19 status, age in years and sex. A freely available public database, intended as a resource for researchers studying the immune response to SARS-CoV-2, is where the repertoires were released. Samples came from the ongoing ImmuneRACE study (first 160 participants) plus 1,254 subjects from 6 global collaborators. The dataset comprised deeply sampled blood TCRbeta repertoires from subjects exposed to, actively infected with, or recovered from COVID-19. The material from the prospective study consisted of cDNA or gDNA derived from T cells, B-cell-depleted T cells, or PBMCs. Where available, HLA class I and class II types were taken from metadata supplied by the sample provider and were not determined by assay-based typing.

In Seattle, one collaborating source enrolled patients while the infection was active and tracked those patients longitudinally over the course of disease. Each collaborating institution followed its own protocols to collect whole blood in K2EDTA tubes. For TCRbeta analysis, collaborators shipped samples as frozen whole blood, isolated PBMCs, or DNA extracted from either of those sample types. Findings and caveats that apply to the study as a whole: The quantity of clinical and demographic metadata differed by source and by participant and was supplied without curation.

The CDR3 runs 16 amino acids, cysteine and phenylalanine included. CDR3 DNA only is kept here, 48 bases in frame from base 1. Relative to germline, V is 4 bases shorter and J is 4 bases shorter, with 18 bases between their ends. CDR1 and CDR2 are read off the germline V gene as SGHAT and FQNNGV. In the case of this clone: Its cognate antigen has yet to be identified. The record has no base qualities; no much larger clone is one base away.

TCRbeta CDR3 regions were amplified from genomic DNA by means of the immunoSEQ Assay, a bias-controlled multiplex PCR. Per the authors' processing: Nucleated cell counts per sample were estimated from amplification of reference gene primers within the assay. To quantify the absolute abundance of each unique TCRbeta CDR3 rearrangement, sequence reads were collapsed and filtered. For each sample, productive Simpson clonality was calculated as the square root of Simpson's diversity index over productive rearrangements. In its TCRdb copy, this immuneACCESS table keeps in-frame sequences only and misses some clones. Where compared with another copy, unresolved V genes explain less than half of these, and the others have no known cause. V, J and clone size are those of that table, while D and trimming were read from the DNA. The sample table contains roughly 300,000 clones; only one count was recorded for around 90% of them. Roughly 6.8% of the sample is in the top ten clones.

This clonotype was sampled from a woman aged 25 to 39 with COVID-19, enrolled during active disease. The sample consisted of peripheral blood. This sequence uses TRBV11-2 and TRBJ2-3; the D gene is perhaps TRBD2, on 6 matching bases. The sequence in DNA is TGTGCCAGCAGCTCCCTCGAGGGGACTCCCTCAGATACGCAGTATTTT. Its amino acids are CASSSLEGTPSDTQYF.